The present T cell receptor beta chain was sequenced within a study of cytomegalovirus exposure and HLA in healthy donors. Regarding the study as a whole: Productive rates of about 87% or about 30% were seen for most TCR beta V segments in an earlier analysis. A later analysis linked about 17,000 TCR beta sequences to HLA alleles at 0.05 false discovery rate. Most TCR sequences were uncommon, yet certain public TCRs appeared in many donors. For TCR beta chains, V- and J-gene trimming was later linked to a missense DCLRE1C variant.

The germline V and J ends were trimmed by 0 bases and 3 bases, with 12 bases remaining between them. This CDR3 is 15 amino acids long. Germline-derived CDR1 and CDR2 are SGHDN and FVKESK. This clone has more than one count but fewer than ten. As yet, its antigen is unknown. The PCR ran on 60 Vbeta and 13 Jbeta primers. Libraries were prepared by immunoSEQ multiplex PCR; TCRdb keeps only in-frame clonotypes and omits some of them. The profile covers under 150,000 clones, with approximately 72% appearing a single time and roughly 2% taken by the ten largest. Input material: PBMCs. The sequence was collected from a man aged 40-49 years in good health and CMV-seronegative. The V and J genes are TRBV14 and TRBJ2-7, with D possibly TRBD1 on 6 matching bases. In DNA, the CDR3 is TGTGCCAGCAGCCAAGACGTCCAGGGGAGCTACGAGCAGTACTTC. Protein: CASSQDVQGSYEQYF.